This TCR beta chain was observed in a study of vaccination and CD4 T cells after COVID-19. Turning to this clonotype: Its specificity is unknown.

Germline assignment: CDR1 SGHDN and CDR2 FVKESK. Trimming shortened V by 7 bases and J by 2 bases, and 18 bases separated the two germline ends. The CDR3 loop spans 15 amino acids. Sequenced with the Oncomine TCR Beta short-read assay was DNA taken from cultured CD4+ T cells. TCRdb re-called the PCR reads through MiXCR, storing one row per CDR3 protein. The data contain about 10,000 distinct CDR3 sequences, about 23% of them singletons. Specified treatment: approximately 9-day PBMC culture with coronavirus spike peptide pools or control peptides (ViraFEST assay). The specimen was CD4+ T cells from blood, cultured in vitro, collected before SARS-CoV-2 vaccination. The J gene is TRBJ2-7, the V gene TRBV14; possible D gene TRBD1, 6 bases. This TCR was sampled from a human donor who received a COVID-19 vaccine. The CDR3 DNA reads TGTGCCAGCACCCCTACCGCAGGGGCTACCTACGAGCAGTACTTC. This encodes CASTPTAGATYEQYF.